The clone carrying this TCR beta chain appeared a few times. Antigen unknown. The CDR3 is made up of 15 amino acids. Germline V gene data show CDR1 as DFQATT and CDR2 as SNEGSKA (reference sequence). Trimming cost V 1 base and J 6 bases, with 16 bases left between them. This sample is drawn from a study of CD8 T cells in ankylosing spondylitis. Study results and caveats: From matched ankylosing spondylitis synovial fluid, disease-linked clones were reportedly recovered at significantly enriched levels. It appeared that ankylosing spondylitis blood was characterized by a TCR beta motif of several highly homologous variants.

Libraries for TCR beta were made by quantitative 5'-RACE with molecular barcodes. TCRdb analysed the 5' RACE reads with MiXCR anew, one entry per CDR3 protein. The sample lists 700,000 to 850,000 distinct CDR3 sequences, about an eighth seen once, with 0.51% in the top ten. The chain joins TRBV20-1 to TRBJ1-5, with TRBD1 as a possible D gene (6 bases). This TCR came from a male donor with ankylosing spondylitis. Material: blood, either unsorted or a sorted T cell fraction (not recorded which). CDR3 sequence reads: CSARVGGAYSQPQHF. In DNA form, the CDR3 reads TGCAGTGCTAGAGTAGGGGGGGCATACAGTCAGCCCCAGCATTTT.